The sequence of this TCR beta chain was determined in a study of T cells in Graves' hyperthyroidism and ophthalmopathy. Overall study results and limits: Most thyroid clonotypes expanded above 0.001 appeared in blood too.

This clonotype has at least ten counts. Its cognate antigen is unknown. In germline, CDR1 is MNHNS, CDR2 SASEGT. V gave up 6 bases and J gave up 5 bases, with 16 bases separating them. The CDR3 consists of 14 residues. RNA transcripts provided the source from which TCR beta CDR3 regions were amplified. First-round RT-PCR targeting the TCR CDR3 was performed with the HTBI primer set. TCRdb processed the multiplex PCR reads anew with MiXCR; each CDR3 protein has one entry. The repertoire holds roughly 570,000 distinct CDR3 sequences, with more than 15% as singletons. Absence of ophthalmopathy progression within 18 months defined stable Graves' hyperthyroidism. Uncontrolled infection, other autoimmune disease, pregnancy or lactation led to exclusion.

The TCR was taken from a woman between 25 and 40 years old with Graves' hyperthyroidism. Sample: blood. This chain connects TRBV6-1 to TRBJ1-2; tentatively, D is TRBD1 (6 bases). The CDR3 nucleotides are TGTGCCAGCAGACCGGGACAAAGATCATATGGCTACACCTTC. This gives the protein CASRPGQRSYGYTF.